Listed here are 3 T cell receptor beta chains from one sample, sequenced in a study of blood T cell repertoires in COVID-19. Produced via immunoSEQ multiplex PCR; TCRdb's table is partial and in-frame only. The table has about 140,000 clones, 88% seen once. Material for sequencing was peripheral blood. The origin of the receptors is a human donor with COVID-19, enrolled during active disease. The donor label of this sample is uncertain.

The count of this clone is one. The gene calls are TRBV30 and TRBJ2-3; possibly TRBD2 for D (7 bases). The CDR3 has 13 amino acids. The germline V and J ends were trimmed by 6 bases and 2 bases, with 12 bases remaining between them. Per the germline V gene, CDR1 is GTSNPN and CDR2 is SVGIG (reference sequence). Written as DNA, the CDR3 is TGTGCCTGCGGGGGGCTGACCACAGATACGCAGTATTTT. Amino acids: CACGGLTTDTQYF. The variable domain in full, with the rest retrieved from reference TRBV30 and TRBJ2-3, is SQTIHQWPATLVQPVGSPLSLECTVEGTSNPNLYWYRQAAGRGLQLLFYSVGIGQISSEVPQNLSASRPQDRQFILSSKKLLLSDSGFYLCACGGLTTDTQYFGPGTRLTVL.

The chain links TRBV18 to TRBJ1-6; possible D gene TRBD1, 5 bases. The CDR3 is 16 residues long. V shed 1 base and J shed 7 bases, with 14 bases lying between them. The V gene's germline CDR1 is KGHSH and CDR2 LQKENI. This CDR3 reads CASSPQAGRANSPLHF. CDR3 sequence (DNA): TGTGCCAGCTCACCACAGGCAGGGAGGGCAAATTCACCCCTCCACTTT.

The chain is built from TRBV6-5 and TRBJ1-3, with D possibly matching TRBD1 (5 bases). Germline CDR1 MNHEY, CDR2 SVGAGI. V gave up 0 bases and J gave up 2 bases, with 11 bases separating them. The CDR3 consists of 16 residues. In DNA, the CDR3 is TGTGCCAGCAGTTACTCCTCAGGGAACACTGGAAACACCATATATTTT. Protein sequence: CASSYSSGNTGNTIYF.